The 12 T cell receptor beta chains listed next were all sequenced from one sample in a study of CD8 T cells in ankylosing spondylitis. In TCRdb, the 5' RACE reads were re-called with MiXCR into one record per CDR3 protein. In the table there are about 150,000 distinct CDR3 sequences, about 7.3% of which are singletons. Sequencing was done on a sample of blood, either unsorted or a sorted T cell fraction (not recorded which). The source is a female donor with ankylosing spondylitis or in good health (not recorded which).

This clonotype was counted at least ten times. J is TRBJ2-1 and V is TRBV29-1; 7 nucleotides line up with TRBD1. The length of the CDR3 is 17 residues. Trimming at V came to 0 bases and at J to 4 bases, leaving 12 bases not matched to a gene. Germline lookup yields CDR1 SQVTM and CDR2 ANQGSEA. CDR3 DNA: TGCAGCGTTGAAGATCGGTGGACAGGTGAAGCTTACAATGAGCAGTTCTTC. Encoded protein: CSVEDRWTGEAYNEQFF.

Ten or more counts support this clonotype. V gene TRBV28 combines with J gene TRBJ1-1; D call uncertain. This CDR3 has 13 amino acids. V was trimmed by 2 bases and J by 4 bases, leaving 8 bases between them. Germline-derived CDR1 and CDR2 are MDHEN and SYDVKM. The CDR3, as DNA: TGTGCCAGCAGTTTAACCGCGCGCACTGAAGCTTTCTTT. Translated, it gives CASSLTARTEAFF.

This clonotype was counted between two and nine times. The chain recombines TRBV19 with TRBJ1-5; D is possibly TRBD1 (5 bases). Germline-derived CDR1 and CDR2 are LNHDA and SQIVND (reference sequence). This CDR3 has 14 residues. V was shortened by 5 bases and J by 3 bases, with 11 bases between the two germline ends. Here the CDR3 reads CASSLTDYNQPQHF. As DNA, the CDR3 is TGTGCCAGTAGTTTGACAGACTACAATCAGCCCCAGCATTTT.

At least ten counts were recorded for this clonotype. The chain employs TRBV3-1 and TRBJ2-7; 11 bases match TRBD2. CDR3 length: 14 amino acids. V shed 9 bases and J 0 bases; nucleotides not matched to a gene: 4. Germline V gene data show CDR1 as LGHDT and CDR2 as YNNKEL (reference sequence). CDR3 loop: CASPGLADSYEQYF. The CDR3 DNA follows: TGTGCCAGTCCGGGACTAGCGGACTCCTACGAGCAGTACTTC.

This clonotype was recorded at least ten times. The V gene is TRBV7-3, the J gene TRBJ2-2, with TRBD1 as a possible D gene (5 bases). Germline loops: CDR1 SGHTA, CDR2 FQGTGA. V was cut by 5 bases and J by 6 bases, with 22 bases left in between. The length of the CDR3 is 17 residues. CDR3 DNA sequence: TGTGCCAGCAGCCCCTCTTCCCTTAGGGGTGTGGCCGGGGAGCTGTTTTTT. Residues: CASSPSSLRGVAGELFF.

In its sample, this clonotype was seen many times. This chain joins TRBV5-1 and TRBJ2-3; D gene unclear. CDR1 and CDR2 (germline): SGHRS, YFSETQ. Between the trimmed V and J ends, which lost 2 bases and 9 bases, there was a span of 13 bases. The CDR3 has 13 amino acids. CDR3 protein: CASSFGEIETQYF. Written as DNA, the CDR3 is TGCGCCAGCAGCTTCGGCGAAATCGAGACGCAGTATTTT.

The table lists this clonotype with many counts. The chain carries TRBV6-1 and TRBJ2-7, with TRBD1 matching 8 bases. V gave up 6 bases and J gave up 4 bases; unmatched junction bases: 5. The CDR3 extends over 13 amino acids. The germline gives CDR1 MNHNS, CDR2 SASEGT. The chain's CDR3 is CASSAGQVYEQYF. Here the CDR3 DNA reads TGTGCCAGCAGCGCGGGACAGGTATACGAGCAGTACTTC.

This clonotype was detected many times. The chain combines TRBV11-1 with TRBJ2-3; no reliable D call. CDR1 is SGHAT and CDR2 is FQDESV in the germline V gene (reference sequence). The V end was cut by 3 bases, the J end by 2 bases, with 6 bases between. The CDR3 consists of 13 residues. As DNA, the CDR3 is TGTGCCAGCAGCTTCTTAATCACAGATACGCAGTATTTT. As protein: CASSFLITDTQYF.

This clonotype was found many times. CDR3 in amino acids: CASRETGTTLDTQYF. The CDR3 DNA reads as TGCGCCAGCAGGGAGACGGGGACTACTCTGGATACGCAGTATTTT. The chain carries TRBV5-1 and TRBJ2-3; 7 bases line up with TRBD2. Trimming cost V 5 bases and J 6 bases; bases outside gene matches: 12. Germline lookup yields CDR1 SGHRS and CDR2 YFSETQ. The CDR3 runs 15 residues.

This clonotype was observed a handful of times. This chain uses TRBV4-1 with TRBJ2-1; D may correspond to TRBD1 or TRBD2 (5 bases each). CDR1 and CDR2 (germline): MGHRA, YSYEKL. The ends were cut back, 5 bases at V and 9 bases at J, with 17 bases in the middle. The CDR3 sequence is 14 residues long. The CDR3 DNA reads as TGCGCCAGCAGCTCCCGGGGCATTCTGGCTGAGCAGTTCTTC. Translated: CASSSRGILAEQFF.

This clonotype was observed at least ten times. This chain connects TRBV5-1 to TRBJ2-2, with TRBD1 matching 8 bases. The junction had 4 bases not matched to a gene; V was cut back by 3 bases and J by 0 bases. Germline values: CDR1 SGHRS, CDR2 YFSETQ. The CDR3 extends over 16 amino acids. The CDR3 loop reads CASSSTGVSNTGELFF. In DNA form, the CDR3 reads TGCGCCAGCAGCTCGACAGGGGTTTCGAACACCGGGGAGCTGTTTTTT.

This clonotype was observed many times. CDR3 in DNA: TGCAGTGCCTGGACTAGCGGGGGGGAGACCCAGTACTTC. Protein: CSAWTSGGETQYF. V gene TRBV20-1 combines with J gene TRBJ2-5, with 14 bases identical to TRBD2. This CDR3 has 13 residues. Germline lookup yields CDR1 DFQATT and CDR2 SNEGSKA (reference sequence). V lost 6 bases to trimming and J lost 5 bases; unmatched junction nucleotides: 2.